These T cell receptor beta chains were read from a single sample in a study of human T cells and chemical hapten exposure. TCRdb used MiXCR to reprocess the RACE reads, holding one entry per CDR3 protein. The table includes about 350,000 distinct CDR3 sequences, around 5.5% detected once. The specimen comprised whole blood, sampled in connection with sensitization to the hapten diphenylcyclopropenone (DPC). The receptors shown here come from a woman aged 18 to 35 with alopecia areata. Some clones in this sample may be carry-over from other donors' samples. Each CDR3 is given with its conserved first and last residue. The D gene is left open where the match is weak. The size of a clone is reported for some rows only, either as once, few or many, or as a class for expanded clones.

j_call	d_call	v_call	clone_size	cdr3_aa	cdr3_nt
TRBJ2-7	TRBD1	TRBV7-9	few	CASSLGTRDSYEQYF	TGTGCCAGCAGCTTAGGGACGAGGGACAGCTACGAGCAGTACTTC
TRBJ1-4	-	TRBV15	few	CATDGGYEKLFF	TGTGCCACGGACGGGGGGTATGAAAAACTGTTTTTT
TRBJ1-1	TRBD1	TRBV2	-	CASSADRGDRRYSVEAFF	TGTGCCAGCAGCGCGGACCGTGGGGACAGGCGGTATTCCGTTGAAGCTTTCTTT
TRBJ2-7	-	TRBV29-1	many	CSALLSSYEQYF	TGCAGCGCCCTACTGAGCTCCTACGAGCAGTACTTC
TRBJ2-7	-	TRBV20-1	-	CSAETQGYEQYF	TGCAGTGCTGAAACTCAGGGCTACGAGCAGTACTTC
TRBJ2-3	-	TRBV9	few	CASSALVTSTDTQYF	TGTGCCAGCAGCGCCTTAGTCACTAGCACAGATACGCAGTATTTT
TRBJ2-3	-	TRBV10-3	few	CAISGDRTQYF	TGTGCCATCAGTGGTGACAGGACGCAGTATTTT
TRBJ2-3	TRBD2	TRBV7-8	-	CASSVTRSSGGKDTQYF	TGTGCCAGCAGCGTAACCCGCTCTAGCGGGGGTAAGGATACGCAGTATTTT
TRBJ2-7	TRBD2	TRBV3-1	-	CASSQVSAGSYEQYF	TGTGCCAGCAGCCAAGTTTCAGCGGGGAGCTACGAGCAGTACTTC
TRBJ2-4	-	TRBV28	many	CASSLSGSGIQYF	TGTGCCAGCAGTTTATCGGGGTCAGGCATTCAGTACTTC
TRBJ1-6	-	TRBV6-6	few	CASSYSNSNRVSPLHF	TGTGCCAGCAGTTACTCAAACAGTAACAGGGTTTCACCCCTCCACTTT
TRBJ2-7	-	TRBV6-2/TRBV6-3	few	CASSRSGTQYQYF	TGTGCCAGCAGCCGATCCGGGACCCAATATCAGTACTTC
TRBJ2-1	TRBD1	TRBV4-1	-	CASSRDRGRYNEQFF	TGCGCCAGCAGCCGAGACAGGGGCCGCTACAATGAGCAGTTCTTC
TRBJ2-2	TRBD1	TRBV2	many	CASSVPGTGGYTGELFF	TGTGCCAGCAGTGTTCCCGGGACAGGGGGCTACACCGGGGAGCTGTTTTTT
TRBJ2-1	-	TRBV5-1	few	CASSLEGNYNEQFF	TGCGCCAGCAGCTTGGAGGGGAACTACAATGAGCAGTTCTTC